The rows below give T cell receptor beta chains drawn from one sample of a study of beta chain features in type 1 diabetes. Produced via immunoSEQ multiplex PCR; TCRdb's table is partial and in-frame only. Here the sample spans fewer than 500,000 clones, about 14% being singletons. Sequencing was performed on naive CD4+ T cells from blood. These receptor sequences come from a young man in good health. CDR3s leave out the opening cysteine and the closing phenylalanine or tryptophan. Fields, in order: CDR3 length, J gene, clone size, D gene, V gene, CDR3 protein. A D gene is named only where the DNA matches it firmly. Rows give clone size only sometimes, using once, few, many, or a class for an expanded clone.

11 | TRBJ1-4 | - | - | TRBV14 | ASSQGRWEKLF
13 | TRBJ2-7 | - | TRBD1 | TRBV7-9 | ASSIPRDSSSEQY
11 | TRBJ2-7 | - | - | TRBV11-2 | ASSLGERGEQY
11 | TRBJ2-1 | few | TRBD2 | TRBV10-3 | AIRAGGPDEQF
11 | TRBJ1-2 | - | TRBD1 | TRBV5-1 | ASSVDRDYGYT
12 | TRBJ1-2 | - | - | TRBV4-3 | ASSQNRVSYGYT
10 | TRBJ2-1 | many | - | TRBV10-3 | AISDTSNEQF
15 | TRBJ2-6 | - | - | TRBV11-2 | ASSLVEDYSGANVLT
11 | TRBJ2-1 | - | - | TRBV29-1 | SDGVQGSNEQF
11 | TRBJ2-5 | - | - | TRBV7-2 | ASSPSPLRDED
12 | TRBJ1-1 | few | - | TRBV6-5 | ASSALWMDTEAF
9 | TRBJ2-3 | few | TRBD2 | TRBV20-1 | SAMGGDTQY
12 | TRBJ2-2 | - | - | TRBV7-7 | ASSSLQTSGELF
10 | TRBJ1-2 | few | - | TRBV9 | ASSPDYYGYT
12 | TRBJ2-3 | few | - | TRBV7-2 | ASSLELQTDTQY
11 | TRBJ1-6 | - | - | TRBV5-1 | ASSSTGESPLH
12 | TRBJ2-7 | - | - | TRBV18 | ASSPRADAYEQY
12 | TRBJ2-1 | - | - | TRBV7-3 | ASSLRRVNNEQF
11 | TRBJ1-1 | few | TRBD1 | TRBV19 | ASSMDRGTEAF
15 | TRBJ1-6 | few | - | TRBV4-1 | ASSQVPPTGGNSPLH
14 | TRBJ2-2 | - | TRBD2 | TRBV6-6 | ASRTPSGGGTGELF